The 9 T cell receptor beta chains below all came from one sample that was sequenced in a study of Graves' ophthalmopathy and Graves' hyperthyroidism. The study amplified TCR beta CDR3 regions using RNA transcripts. An opening RT-PCR round employed HTBI primers and preceded a second-round multiplex PCR. TCRdb itself ran the multiplex PCR reads through MiXCR, one entry per CDR3 protein. The data show 200,000 to 250,000 distinct CDR3 sequences, with 20% to 25% seen just once and roughly 39% held by the top ten. Sequencing was done on a sample of peripheral blood. Every receptor here comes from a woman in her fifties or sixties with Graves' ophthalmopathy.

Many counts were recorded for this clonotype. This chain connects TRBV6-5 to TRBJ1-5, with D tentatively TRBD1 (5 bases). The CDR3 totals 15 residues. In germline, CDR1 is MNHEY, CDR2 SVGAGI. The V and J ends lost 2 bases and 1 base respectively, with 9 bases between them. The CDR3 protein is CASSYRGSSNQPQHF. In DNA, the CDR3 is TGTGCCAGCAGTTACAGGGGCTCGAGCAATCAGCCCCAGCATTTT.

This clonotype was observed at least ten times. The rearrangement joins TRBV5-1 to TRBJ1-1; the D is unclear. V lost 7 bases and J lost 3, with 13 bases in between. This CDR3 comprises 13 residues. Germline CDR1 reads SGHRS; CDR2 reads YFSETQ. In DNA, the CDR3 is TGCGCCAGCCGCAAGGGTTTGGACACTGAAGCTTTCTTT. Translation gives CASRKGLDTEAFF. The full variable domain, its missing parts supplied by reference TRBV5-1 and TRBJ1-1, is KAGVTQTPRYLIKTRGQQVTLSCSPISGHRSVSWYQQTPGQGLQFLFEYFSETQRNKGNFPGRFSGRQFSNSRSEMNVSTLELGDSALYLCASRKGLDTEAFFGQGTRLTVV.

The table lists this clonotype with many counts. The chain uses TRBV12-3 or TRBV12-4 and TRBJ1-1; D unclear. V was cut by 4 bases and J by 11 bases, with 8 bases left in between. The CDR3 is made up of 10 amino acids. The CDR3 loop reads CASSSKTAFF. The CDR3 nucleotides are TGTGCCAGCAGTTCGAAGACGGCTTTCTTT.

In this sample, this clonotype turned up many times. V gene TRBV5-6 combines with J gene TRBJ1-1, with a tentative D call TRBD1 (5 bases). V was trimmed by 0 bases and J by 1 base, leaving 7 bases between them. The CDR3 sequence is 14 residues long. The V gene's germline CDR1 is SGHDT and CDR2 YYEEEE. Written as DNA, the CDR3 is TGTGCCAGCAGCTTGGTCAGGGAGAACACTGAAGCTTTCTTT. This gives the protein CASSLVRENTEAFF.

The chain carries TRBV18 and TRBJ1-1; D unclear. This CDR3 comprises 12 residues. Germline values: CDR1 KGHSH, CDR2 LQKENI. Trimming shortened V by 1 base and J by 3 bases, and 3 bases separated the two germline ends. The CDR3 nucleotides are TGTGCCAGCTCACCACAGGACACTGAAGCTTTCTTT. This encodes CASSPQDTEAFF.

The table lists this clonotype with many counts. The rearrangement joins TRBV20-1 to TRBJ2-5; no reliable D call. V lost 0 bases to trimming and J lost 5 bases, with 16 bases between them. CDR1 and CDR2 (germline): DFQATT, SNEGSKA (reference sequence). CDR3 length: 15 residues. The DNA of the CDR3 is TGCAGTGCTAGAGATCCATCACCTTTGGGGGAGACCCAGTACTTC. Residues: CSARDPSPLGETQYF.

This clonotype was seen ten or more times. The V call is TRBV19, the J call TRBJ1-5; D possibly corresponds to TRBD1 (6 bases). The CDR3 runs 15 residues. The germline V gene encodes CDR1 LNHDA and CDR2 SQIVND (reference sequence). Trimming removed 3 bases from V and 0 bases from J, with 9 bases in between. The CDR3 loop is CASSMAGDSNQPQHF. DNA of the CDR3: TGTGCCAGTAGTATGGCAGGGGATAGCAATCAGCCCCAGCATTTT.

The CDR3 loop reads CASSQAPTDRANTEAFF. The CDR3 DNA follows: TGCGCCAGCAGCCAAGCACCAACGGACAGGGCTAACACTGAAGCTTTCTTT. The genes are TRBV4-1 and TRBJ1-1; 8 positions match TRBD1. Germline V gene data show CDR1 as MGHRA and CDR2 as YSYEKL. The CDR3 contains 17 residues. J gave up 2 bases and V 1 base, and 9 bases lay outside the gene matches.

V and J are TRBV7-2 and TRBJ2-2; D gene unclear. The germline V and J ends were trimmed by 2 bases and 5 bases, with 6 bases remaining between them. CDR1 is SGHTA, CDR2 FQGNSA, per germline. The CDR3 contains 13 residues. This CDR3 reads CASSLFPTGELFF. The CDR3 DNA reads as TGTGCCAGCAGCTTATTTCCGACCGGGGAGCTGTTTTTT.